This TCR beta chain was obtained from a study of blood T cell repertoires in COVID-19. This CDR3 region has 14 residues. Trimming took off 2 bases at V and 0 bases at J, with 7 bases between the two ends. Germline V gives CDR1 SGHAT, CDR2 FQNNGV. This table comes from immunoSEQ multiplex PCR, and its TCRdb copy is limited to in-frame clones, with some not included. Of around 200,000 clones listed, over 80% are singletons. A few counts support this clone. The sequence was obtained from a woman in her twenties or thirties with COVID-19, enrolled during active disease. Sequenced sample: peripheral blood. The chain joins TRBV11-2 to TRBJ1-2; D unclear. The CDR3 sequence is CASSLLETNYGYTF. The CDR3, as DNA: TGTGCCAGCAGCTTACTTGAGACTAACTATGGCTACACCTTC.